This T cell receptor beta chain stems from a study of vaccination effects on CD4 cells after COVID-19. Across the whole study: Post-vaccine draws lagged the second dose by a median of 72 days.

The length of the CDR3 is 17 residues. The germline CDR1 and CDR2 sequences are GTSNPN and SVGIG (reference sequence). V dropped 2 bases and J dropped 0 bases, with 17 bases sitting between them. Sequencing was preceded by expansion of antigen-specific CD4+ T cells with viral peptide pools in the ViraFEST assay. Between days 9 and 10 of culture, CD4+ T cells were separated out. Either the mRNA-1273 or the BNT162b2 vaccine was given to participants as two doses. The vaccine recipients had no prior SARS-CoV-2 infection, with negative nucleocapsid antibodies. In its sample, this clone was seen once. Antigen specificity is unknown. Produced via immunoSEQ multiplex PCR; TCRdb's table is partial and in-frame only. The table has some 27,000 clones, about 73% seen once. The study's findings and limits: The study found that only 1 of 255 vaccine-induced clones from healthy vaccinees cross-reacted with common cold coronaviruses.

Sample: CD4+ T cells from PBMCs cultured with HCoV-NL63 spike peptides, taken after COVID-19 vaccination. The receptor's source is a human donor who received a COVID-19 vaccine. The chain employs TRBV30 and TRBJ1-5; D not certain. The CDR3 DNA reads TGTGCCTGGAGTCCGGACTGGACTTTAAATAGCAATCAGCCCCAGCATTTT. Translated, it gives CAWSPDWTLNSNQPQHF.